What follows are 19 T cell receptor beta chains derived from one specimen sequenced in a study of tumor-infiltrating lymphocytes in primary liver carcinoma. It was from roughly 20-30 mg of unsorted bulk tissue that RNA and DNA were co-extracted. TCR beta cDNA was made from 450 to 600 ng total RNA with a constant-region primer. Each TCR beta library was derived from three nested multiplex PCR rounds that employed slightly modified ARM-PCR. The first two PCR rounds, roughly 11 cycles each, used TRBV1-TRBV30 forward primers and a C-beta reverse primer. One entry per CDR3 protein results from TCRdb running MiXCR on the multiplex PCR reads. The sample records roughly 50,000 distinct CDR3 sequences, about 80% being singletons. The sequencing input was liver tumor tissue from sampling region 2. Subset noted: tumor region T2, inferior pole. The receptors stem from a middle-aged man with primary liver carcinoma and hepatitis B virus infection.

This clonotype was counted many times. The gene calls are TRBV13 and TRBJ2-5; D gene ambiguous. Germline V gene sequence: CDR1 PRHDT, CDR2 FYEKMQ (reference sequence). Trimming left V 1 base short and J 3 bases short, with 9 bases between. The CDR3 consists of 14 residues. The CDR3 loop is CASSLEAGEETQYF. In DNA, the CDR3 is TGTGCCAGCAGCTTAGAGGCAGGAGAAGAGACCCAGTACTTC.

Concerning this clonotype: The junction departs from the called germline gene at one end, perhaps through a read error. The rearrangement uses TRBV29-1 and TRBJ2-1; D remains unclear. This CDR3 has 13 amino acids. The germline gives CDR1 SQVTM, CDR2 ANQGSEA. CDR3 sequence reads: CSVTGRRGDEQLF. CDR3 bases: TGCAGTGTTACCGGTCGTCGTGGAGATGAGCAGCTCTTC.

Note on this clonotype: A much larger clone sits a single nucleotide away, making a read error possible. The rearrangement uses TRBV28 and TRBJ2-7; the match to TRBD2 covers 10 bases. Germline CDR1 and CDR2: MDHEN and SYDVKM. This CDR3 contains 16 residues. The chain's CDR3 is CASSFRSGRALYGQYF. CDR3 in DNA: TGTGCCAGCAGTTTCCGAAGCGGGAGGGCCCTCTACGGGCAGTACTTC.

In the case of this clonotype: Possible read error: a much larger clone is one base away. The gene calls are TRBV5-1 and TRBJ2-7; 9 bases map to TRBD1. This CDR3 contains 15 residues. Germline assignment: CDR1 SGHRS and CDR2 YFSETQ. V shed 7 bases and J 9 bases; nucleotides not matched to a gene: 17. This CDR3 reads CASGAPGQGMSVQYF. As DNA, the CDR3 is TGCGCCAGCGGGGCACCGGGACAGGGCATGAGCGTGCAGTACTTC.

Worth noting for this clonotype: Relative to the germline gene, one junction end is altered; a read error may explain this. The chain is built from TRBV29-1 and TRBJ2-5; possibly TRBD1 or TRBD2 for D (6 bases each). The CDR3 runs to 13 residues. Germline V gives CDR1 SQVTM, CDR2 ANQGSEA. CDR3: CSGGGRGQEAQYF. CDR3 DNA: TGCAGCGGGGGAGGACGGGGACAAGAGGCCCAGTACTTC.

A word on this clonotype: A read error may produce the germline difference seen at one junction end. V and J are TRBV5-1 and TRBJ1-1, with D maybe TRBD1 (5 bases). The length of the CDR3 is 14 residues. Germline loops: CDR1 SGHRS, CDR2 YFSETQ. The CDR3 coding sequence is TGCGCCAGCACCTTGGGGGGAAACTCGACTAGAGCTTTCTTT. Protein: CASTLGGNSTRAFF.

For this clonotype: It may be a read error: a sequence one base away is much more abundant. The genes are TRBV28 and TRBJ1-3; tentatively, D is TRBD1 (6 bases). Between the trimmed V and J ends, which lost 1 base and 2 bases, there was a span of 12 bases. This CDR3 is 16 amino acids long. Germline-derived CDR1 and CDR2 are MDHEN and SYDVKM. CDR3 DNA sequence: TGTGCCAGCAGTTTATTCCAGGGGCCCACTGGAAACACCATATATTTT. Residues: CASSLFQGPTGNTIYF.

On this clonotype itself: The missing conserved phenylalanine or tryptophan at the end of this CDR3 makes a read error likely. The chain employs TRBV6-6 and TRBJ1-1, with no clear D. The germline V gene encodes CDR1 MNHNY and CDR2 SVGAGI (reference sequence). This CDR3 contains 13 residues. CDR3 in amino acids: CGSRQSMNTEAFL. DNA for the CDR3: TGTGGCAGCAGGCAGAGCATGAACACTGAAGCTTTCTTA.

As regards this clonotype: Compared with germline, one end of the junction differs, possibly owing to a read error. V is TRBV12-3 or TRBV12-4 and J is TRBJ2-7; unclear D gene. CDR3 size: 14 residues. CDR3 in amino acids: CASIGPPRPYGQYF. CDR3 bases: TGTGCCAGCATTGGCCCCCCACGGCCCTACGGGCAGTACTTC.

About this clonotype: A junction boundary mismatches the germline segment, possibly from a read error. The rearrangement joins TRBV10-1 to TRBJ2-2, with D perhaps matching TRBD2 (5 bases). The CDR3 is 15 residues long. CDR1 WNHNN and CDR2 SYGVQD come from the germline V gene (reference sequence). The chain's CDR3 is CASNESSQYTGELFF. CDR3 nucleotide sequence: TGCGCCAGCAATGAGTCATCGCAGTACACCGGGGAGTTGTTTTTT.

The rearrangement uses TRBV11-1 and TRBJ2-1; 9 bases fit TRBD2. This CDR3 comprises 17 residues. Germline V lookup: CDR1 SGHAT, CDR2 FQDESV (reference sequence). Losses at the gene ends were 9 bases for V and 5 bases for J; bases not matched to a gene: 17. CDR3 amino acids: CARSLGLAGVVDNEQFF. Here the CDR3 DNA reads TGTGCCAGGAGCCTGGGACTAGCAGGAGTAGTTGACAATGAGCAGTTCTTC.

Of note for this clonotype: The junction does not match germline at one end; this may be a read error. The genes are TRBV2 and TRBJ2-4; TRBD2 aligns across 11 bases. The CDR3 covers 15 residues. The germline CDR1 and CDR2 sequences are SNHLY and FYNNEI. Written as DNA, the CDR3 is TGTGCCAGCAACCCCCCCCGACTAGCGGGAAACATTCAGAACTTC. This translates into CASNPPRLAGNIQNF.

The chain links TRBV29-1 to TRBJ2-1; D is undetermined. From germline, CDR1 is SQVTM and CDR2 ANQGSEA. CDR3 length: 13 amino acids. This chain's CDR3 is CNIAGTTYNEQFF. The CDR3 coding sequence is TGCAACATTGCCGGTACAACCTACAATGAGCAGTTCTTC.

In its sample, this clonotype was seen a few times. The gene calls are TRBV7-9 and TRBJ2-1, with D perhaps given as TRBD1 or TRBD2 (6 bases each). Germline values: CDR1 SEHNR, CDR2 FQNEAQ (reference sequence). V lost 5 bases and J lost 3, with 26 bases in between. CDR3 length: 19 amino acids. DNA of the CDR3: TGTGCCAGCAGCAACCGAGTTATTGACGGGAGAGGGGGCTACAATGAGCAGTTCTTC. Translating gives CASSNRVIDGRGGYNEQFF.

As regards this clonotype: Relative to the germline gene, one junction end is altered; a read error may explain this. The DNA for the CDR3 is TGCAGCGTCCGATCAGGGCCCGGGGAGCTGTTTTTC. It yields the protein CSVRSGPGELFF. The chain employs TRBV29-1 and TRBJ2-2; either TRBD1 or TRBD2 may fit D (5 bases each). The germline gives CDR1 SQVTM, CDR2 ANQGSEA. The CDR3 is 12 amino acids.

Concerning this clonotype: The CDR3 does not end in the conserved phenylalanine or tryptophan, so this is likely a read error. The chain couples TRBV10-1 to TRBJ2-7; D unresolved. The CDR3 runs to 12 residues. The germline gives CDR1 WNHNN, CDR2 SYGVQD (reference sequence). Here the CDR3 DNA reads TGCGCCAGCATAGAAAGCTCCTACGGGCAGTACATC. This gives the protein CASIESSYGQYI.

A remark on this clonotype: At one end the junction does not follow the germline gene, possibly because of a read error. The V and J genes are TRBV4-2 and TRBJ2-1; no definite D call. Germline V gene lookup returns CDR1 LGHNA and CDR2 YNFKEQ. The CDR3 totals 14 residues. CDR3 amino acids: CPSSQEPERSEQFF. The CDR3 DNA reads as TGTCCCAGCAGCCAAGAACCAGAGAGAAGTGAGCAGTTCTTC.

This clonotype showed up just once. As the CDR3 is not closed by the conserved phenylalanine or tryptophan, this likely results from a read error. The limits of the CDR3 on the DNA are not certain, so only TCRdb's listed CDR3 is given. This rearrangement joins TRBV29-1 to TRBJ2-7; no check of the table's D call, TRBD1, against the DNA was made. The germline V gene has CDR1 SQVTM and CDR2 ANQGSEA. From its first to its last residue, the CDR3 has 12 amino acids. CDR3 amino acids: CSVEGQRYEHYL.

For this clonotype: One end of the junction fails to match germline, which may point to a read error. CDR3 protein: CASSPQTGAGSNVLAF. CDR3 in DNA: TGTGCCAGCAGTCCTCAAACAGGGGCAGGGTCCAACGTCCTGGCTTTC. This chain joins TRBV6-5 and TRBJ2-6, with 7 bases identical to TRBD1. Germline V gene data show CDR1 as MNHEY and CDR2 as SVGAGI. This CDR3 contains 16 residues.